Below are 32 T cell receptor beta chains sequenced from a single sample in a study of OX40 agonist ivuxolimab in advanced cancers. The repertoire was sequenced with immunoSEQ multiplex PCR; TCRdb's copy has only in-frame clones and lacks some. The sample has tens of thousands of clones; roughly 80% are singletons. This sample comprised CD4+ or CD8+ T cells sorted from blood, obtained in a trial of the OX40 agonist ivuxolimab. These receptors were taken from an adult with an advanced solid tumor such as melanoma, head and neck, liver or kidney cancer.

The gene calls are TRBV15 and TRBJ2-7, with 11 bases fitting TRBD1. This CDR3 has 16 residues. CDR1 and CDR2 (germline): LNHNV, YYDKDF (reference sequence). The V segment lost 4 bases and the J segment 3 bases; nucleotides outside the gene matches: 8. In DNA form, the CDR3 reads TGTGCCACCAGCACCTCGGACGGGACAGGGGGCTACGAGCAGTACTTC. Translating it yields CATSTSDGTGGYEQYF.

The chain carries TRBV5-1 and TRBJ2-3; TRBD1 matches 7 bases. V was pared by 2 bases and J by 4 bases, with 4 bases of the junction left unmatched. Germline CDR1 and CDR2: SGHRS and YFSETQ. This CDR3 comprises 14 residues. The CDR3 sequence: CASSFGQDPDTQYF. CDR3 coding DNA: TGCGCCAGCAGCTTCGGACAGGATCCAGATACGCAGTATTTT.

The chain couples TRBV10-3 to TRBJ2-7; the D gene is possibly TRBD1 (6 bases). Looked up from germline, CDR1 is ENHRY and CDR2 is SYGVKD. Trimming cost V 8 bases and J 2 bases, with 7 bases left between them. The CDR3 covers 11 residues. The CDR3 is CAIRDTYEQYF. The CDR3 coding sequence is TGTGCCATCCGGGACACCTACGAGCAGTACTTC.

This clone was detected a few times. The rearrangement links TRBV2 to TRBJ1-2; D ambiguous. Germline assignment: CDR1 SNHLY and CDR2 FYNNEI. The CDR3 contains 14 residues. Deletions cut 7 bases from V and 7 bases from J, with 19 bases between. The CDR3 loop reads CASTPRAETIGYTF. For the CDR3, the DNA is TGTGCCAGCACCCCAAGGGCGGAAACTATTGGCTACACCTTC.

The gene calls are TRBV27 and TRBJ1-5, with 7 bases lining up with TRBD1. This CDR3 is 16 amino acids long. Per germline, CDR1 MNHEY and CDR2 SMNVEV (reference sequence). V was pared by 5 bases and J by 0 bases, with 7 bases of the junction left unmatched. In DNA, the CDR3 is TGTGCCAGCAGTAAGACAGGGCCCCTTAGCAATCAGCCCCAGCATTTT. This sequence encodes CASSKTGPLSNQPQHF.

This clone was detected a few times. The chain employs TRBV5-6 and TRBJ2-5; D tentatively reads TRBD1 or TRBD2 (5 bases each). With 2 bases removed from V and 4 bases from J, the gap between germline ends came to 15 bases. Germline V lookup: CDR1 SGHDT, CDR2 YYEEEE. The CDR3 contains 15 residues. DNA of the CDR3: TGTGCCAGCAGCTTCTTCGTGGGGGTTGGAGAGACCCAGTACTTC. Its protein product is CASSFFVGVGETQYF.

J is TRBJ1-4 and V is TRBV7-9; a possible D gene is TRBD1 (6 bases). The CDR3 extends over 15 amino acids. Germline-derived CDR1 and CDR2 are SEHNR and FQNEAQ (reference sequence). V lost 0 bases to trimming and J lost 7 bases, with 12 bases between them. The CDR3 nucleotides are TGTGCCAGCAGCTTAGCTGGGGGCAGGGCTGAAAAACTGTTTTTT. Protein: CASSLAGGRAEKLFF.

This rearrangement joins TRBV5-1 to TRBJ1-2; no clear D. The CDR3 contains 14 residues. The germline CDR1 and CDR2 sequences are SGHRS and YFSETQ. With 6 bases removed from V and 4 bases from J, the gap between germline ends came to 16 bases. The CDR3 reads CASNPEGLTYGYTF. The CDR3 DNA sequence: TGCGCCAGCAACCCCGAGGGCCTTACCTATGGCTACACCTTC.

CDR3 in amino acids: CASSSPGTYEQYF. The CDR3 DNA is TGTGCCAGCAGTTCACCCGGGACCTACGAGCAGTACTTC. The chain joins TRBV6-5 to TRBJ2-7, with TRBD2 as a possible D gene (5 bases). Germline V gene lookup returns CDR1 MNHEY and CDR2 SVGAGI. Trimming shortened V by 4 bases and J by 2 bases, and 9 bases separated the two germline ends. The CDR3 sequence is 13 residues long.

The rearrangement joins TRBV6-5 to TRBJ1-6, with 7 bases that match TRBD1. From germline, CDR1 is MNHEY and CDR2 SVGAGI. Losses at the gene ends were 2 bases for V and 8 bases for J; bases not matched to a gene: 3. The CDR3 is 14 residues long. The CDR3 coding sequence is TGTGCCAGCAGTTACGGGGACAGTTATTCACCCCTCCACTTT. Protein sequence: CASSYGDSYSPLHF.

This chain connects TRBV6-5 to TRBJ1-6; 9 nucleotides line up with TRBD1. V lost 7 bases and J lost 7; bases outside the gene matches: 5. CDR3 length equals 14 residues. CDR1 is MNHEY, CDR2 SVGAGI, per germline. DNA for the CDR3: TGTGCCAGCACCCCCGGGACAGGGAATTCACCCCTCCACTTT. Amino acid sequence: CASTPGTGNSPLHF.

The rearrangement joins TRBV10-3 to TRBJ2-7, with 10 bases lining up with TRBD1. The CDR3 has 15 residues. The germline gives CDR1 ENHRY, CDR2 SYGVKD. The J segment lost 0 bases and the V segment lost 6 bases, leaving 5 bases of the junction unmatched. CDR3 DNA sequence: TGTGCCATCAGCAAGACAGGGGGCGCCTCCTACGAGCAGTACTTC. Translated: CAISKTGGASYEQYF.

The CDR3 protein is CAWSVSNSYEQYF. CDR3 DNA: TGTGCCTGGAGTGTATCGAACTCCTACGAGCAGTACTTC. The chain links TRBV30 to TRBJ2-7; no reliable D call. CDR3 size: 13 residues. Germline V gene data show CDR1 as GTSNPN and CDR2 as SVGIG (reference sequence). The ends were cut back, 0 bases at V and 0 bases at J, with 6 bases in the middle.

The V gene is TRBV7-3, the J gene TRBJ2-7; D is uncertain. Germline loops: CDR1 SGHTA, CDR2 FQGTGA. The V end lost 5 bases, the J end lost 1 base, and 15 bases lay between the germline ends. The CDR3 runs 15 residues. As DNA, the CDR3 is TGTGCCAGCAGCCCCCTAGGGTCTGCTTCCTACGAGCAGTACTTC. Encoded protein: CASSPLGSASYEQYF.

This rearrangement joins TRBV4-2 to TRBJ2-2; D is perhaps TRBD2 (7 bases). Germline V gene sequence: CDR1 LGHNA, CDR2 YNFKEQ. Trimming took off 2 bases at V and 5 bases at J, with 12 bases between the two ends. The CDR3 contains 15 residues. The CDR3 DNA is TGTGCCAGCAGCCAAACCGAGGGGGGGACCGGGGAGCTGTTTTTT. This gives the protein CASSQTEGGTGELFF.

The gene calls are TRBV25-1 and TRBJ2-3; 8 bases fit TRBD2. V shed 6 bases, J shed 5 bases, and the junction held 4 bases outside the gene matches. Germline V gene lookup returns CDR1 MGHDK and CDR2 SYGVNS. The CDR3 extends over 13 amino acids. CDR3 in amino acids: CASRAGVVDTQYF. In DNA, the CDR3 is TGTGCCAGCAGAGCGGGAGTCGTAGATACGCAGTATTTT.

The chain links TRBV18 to TRBJ1-6; 10 bases are a match to TRBD1. The CDR3 is 15 residues long. The germline V gene has CDR1 KGHSH and CDR2 LQKENI. Germline trimming cut 0 bases from V and 9 bases from J; bases unmatched to any gene: 2. CDR3: CASSPPGQGTSPLHF. The DNA of the CDR3 is TGTGCCAGCTCACCACCGGGACAGGGGACTTCACCCCTCCACTTT. Drawing the rest from reference TRBV18 and TRBJ1-6, the complete variable domain is NAGVMQNPRHLVRRRGQEARLRCSPMKGHSHVYWYRQLPEEGLKFMVYLQKENIIDESGMPKERFSAEFPKEGPSILRIQQVVRGDSAAYFCASSPPGQGTSPLHFGNGTRLTVT.

As DNA, the CDR3 is TGTGCCAGCAGCTTGGCCGGGGTCGGGGAGACCCAGTACTTC. Translating it yields CASSLAGVGETQYF. The rearrangement joins TRBV5-4 to TRBJ2-5; D is perhaps TRBD2 (5 bases). Looked up from germline, CDR1 is SGHNT and CDR2 is YYREEE (reference sequence). Trimming cost V 0 bases and J 5 bases, with 11 bases left between them. This CDR3 comprises 14 residues.

The chain links TRBV19 to TRBJ2-7; the D gene is possibly TRBD1 (6 bases). The germline V gene has CDR1 LNHDA and CDR2 SQIVND (reference sequence). This CDR3 is 14 amino acids long. The V end lost 5 bases, the J end lost 1 base, and 12 bases lay between the germline ends. The CDR3 sequence is CASSPGTGSYEQYF. The CDR3 nucleotides are TGTGCCAGTAGTCCAGGTACAGGGTCCTACGAGCAGTACTTC. Variable domain in full (rest from reference TRBV19 and TRBJ2-7): DGGITQSPKYLFRKEGQNVTLSCEQNLNHDAMYWYRQDPGQGLRLIYYSQIVNDFQKGDIAEGYSVSREKKESFPLTVTSAQKNPTAFYLCASSPGTGSYEQYFGPGTRLTVT.

The chain has TRBV5-1 and TRBJ1-1; D remains ambiguous. This CDR3 region has 13 residues. Deletions cut 3 bases from V and 2 bases from J, with 8 bases between. Per the germline V gene, CDR1 is SGHRS and CDR2 is YFSETQ. The CDR3: CASSYRSNTEAFF. The CDR3 DNA follows: TGCGCCAGCAGCTACCGGAGCAACACTGAAGCTTTCTTT.

In its sample, this clone was seen a few times. The V call is TRBV7-9, the J call TRBJ2-7, with TRBD1 matching 7 bases. This CDR3 is built from 18 residues. Germline values: CDR1 SEHNR, CDR2 FQNEAQ (reference sequence). J was trimmed by 5 bases and V by 5 bases; bases with no gene match: 21. CDR3 sequence (DNA): TGTGCCAGCAGCGGTACAGATGGGCGACAGGGTAGGAAAAACGAGCAGTACTTC. It codes for CASSGTDGRQGRKNEQYF.

The rearrangement joins TRBV5-1 to TRBJ2-1; no definite D call. V dropped 4 bases and J dropped 0 bases, with 14 bases sitting between them. This CDR3 comprises 16 residues. Per the germline V gene, CDR1 is SGHRS and CDR2 is YFSETQ. The CDR3 DNA is TGCGCCAGCAGCCCCGCGACTCGGAACTCCTACAATGAGCAGTTCTTC. Its translation is CASSPATRNSYNEQFF.

This chain connects TRBV27 to TRBJ2-1, with D perhaps matching TRBD1 (6 bases). V was shortened by 5 bases and J by 4 bases, with 15 bases between the two germline ends. Germline-derived CDR1 and CDR2 are MNHEY and SMNVEV (reference sequence). The CDR3 covers 15 residues. The CDR3 is CASSPQGSGYNEQFF. CDR3 nucleotides: TGTGCCAGCAGTCCACAGGGTTCGGGTTACAATGAGCAGTTCTTC.

The V call is TRBV9, the J call TRBJ1-6, with 9 bases lining up with TRBD1. CDR1 is SGDLS, CDR2 YYNGEE, per germline. The V segment lost 5 bases and the J segment 7 bases; nucleotides outside the gene matches: 4. The CDR3 loop spans 14 amino acids. The chain's CDR3 is CASSQGTGNSPLHF. The CDR3 DNA sequence: TGTGCCAGCAGTCAAGGGACAGGGAATTCACCCCTCCACTTT.

This clone was seen more than once but under ten times. The J gene is TRBJ1-2, the V gene TRBV7-8, with TRBD1 matching over 7 bases. Germline CDR1 SGHVS, CDR2 FQNEAQ. Germline trimming cut 5 bases from V and 2 bases from J; bases unmatched to any gene: 8. CDR3 length: 15 amino acids. Here the CDR3 reads CASSPRDSVNYGYTF. For the CDR3, the DNA is TGTGCCAGCAGCCCTCGGGACAGTGTAAACTATGGCTACACCTTC.

This clone has only one observation. The V call is TRBV7-9, the J call TRBJ2-1, with D perhaps given as TRBD1 or TRBD2 (5 bases each). The germline gives CDR1 SEHNR, CDR2 FQNEAQ (reference sequence). This CDR3 is 15 amino acids long. V was cut by 0 bases and J by 3 bases, with 9 bases left in between. The CDR3 DNA reads as TGTGCCAGCAGCTTAGCGGGGGACCTCTACAATGAGCAGTTCTTC. Protein product: CASSLAGDLYNEQFF.

Here the CDR3 reads CASSRPITGRGAEKLFF. The CDR3 region has the DNA TGTGCCAGCTCACGCCCCATAACAGGGCGGGGGGCTGAAAAACTGTTTTTT. This chain connects TRBV18 to TRBJ1-4; perhaps TRBD1 as D (6 bases). The ends were cut back, 4 bases at V and 7 bases at J, with 22 bases in the middle. CDR3 length: 17 amino acids. The V gene's germline CDR1 is KGHSH and CDR2 LQKENI. The variable domain in full, completed from reference TRBV18 and TRBJ1-4, reads NAGVMQNPRHLVRRRGQEARLRCSPMKGHSHVYWYRQLPEEGLKFMVYLQKENIIDESGMPKERFSAEFPKEGPSILRIQQVVRGDSAAYFCASSRPITGRGAEKLFFGSGTQLSVL.

This clone came up a few times. The chain is built from TRBV2 and TRBJ1-3; 8 bases are shared with TRBD1. Germline V CDR1 and CDR2: SNHLY, FYNNEI. The CDR3 consists of 15 residues. J lost 0 bases, V lost 4 bases, and 2 bases had no gene match. The CDR3 sequence is CASSGTGTSGNTIYF. The CDR3 DNA is TGTGCCAGCAGTGGGACAGGGACCTCTGGAAACACCATATATTTT.

In this sample, this clone turned up once. V usage is TRBV11-2 and J usage is TRBJ2-3, with D unclear. V dropped 2 bases and J dropped 1 base, with 16 bases sitting between them. The CDR3 contains 17 residues. Germline V gene lookup returns CDR1 SGHAT and CDR2 FQNNGV. CDR3 loop: CASSLLSLRSGTDTQYF. Here the CDR3 DNA reads TGTGCCAGCAGCTTATTATCTCTCCGATCCGGCACAGATACGCAGTATTTT.

The chain carries TRBV5-4 and TRBJ2-7; D tentatively fits TRBD1 or TRBD2 (5 bases each). CDR3 size: 14 residues. Germline CDR1 and CDR2: SGHNT and YYREEE (reference sequence). Trimming took off 4 bases at V and 0 bases at J, with 11 bases between the two ends. The CDR3 nucleotides read TGTGCCAGCAGCAGGGGACCCGTCTCCTACGAGCAGTACTTC. Amino acid sequence: CASSRGPVSYEQYF.

The chain links TRBV5-1 to TRBJ2-5; D not certain. Germline V gene lookup returns CDR1 SGHRS and CDR2 YFSETQ. Trimming took off 0 bases at V and 1 base at J, with 10 bases between the two ends. This CDR3 region has 15 residues. The CDR3, as DNA: TGCGCCAGCAGCTTGGATTCTAGGGTCCAAGAGACCCAGTACTTC. Amino acid sequence: CASSLDSRVQETQYF.

The chain couples TRBV7-2 to TRBJ1-2; 8 nucleotides align to TRBD1. Germline values: CDR1 SGHTA, CDR2 FQGNSA. CDR3 length: 15 residues. Trimming removed 5 bases from V and 8 bases from J; junction bases left unmatched: 13. CDR3 in amino acids: CASSDWTGRPGGYTF. DNA for the CDR3: TGTGCCAGCAGCGATTGGACAGGGCGGCCGGGCGGCTACACCTTC.